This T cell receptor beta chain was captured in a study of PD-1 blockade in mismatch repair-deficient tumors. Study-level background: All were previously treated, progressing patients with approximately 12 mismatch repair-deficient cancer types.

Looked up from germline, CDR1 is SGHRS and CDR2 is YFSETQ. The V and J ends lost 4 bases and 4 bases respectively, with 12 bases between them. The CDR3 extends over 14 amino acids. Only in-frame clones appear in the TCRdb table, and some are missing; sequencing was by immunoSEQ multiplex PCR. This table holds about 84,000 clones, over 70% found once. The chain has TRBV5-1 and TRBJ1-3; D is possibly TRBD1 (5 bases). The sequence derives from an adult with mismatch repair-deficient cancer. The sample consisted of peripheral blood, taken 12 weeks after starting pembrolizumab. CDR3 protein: CASSAGRRGNTIYF. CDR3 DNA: TGCGCCAGCAGCGCGGGACGGAGGGGAAACACCATATATTTT.